The sequence of this T cell receptor (beta chain) was determined in a study of CD8 T cells in ankylosing spondylitis. The study, taken as a whole, reports: A subset of motif variants has previously been described in the synovial fluid and blood of reactive arthritis. Clones linked to disease, bearing a CD8+ phenotype, were relatively rare in peripheral blood. A TCR beta motif of fewer than ten highly homologous variants seemed to mark ankylosing spondylitis blood.

The CDR3 sequence is 12 residues long. Germline V gene data show CDR1 as MNHNS and CDR2 as SASEGT. Trimming took off 2 bases at V and 4 bases at J, with 6 bases between the two ends. Making use of molecular barcodes, quantitative 5'-RACE generated TCR beta libraries. TCRdb recomputed calls from the 5' RACE reads with MiXCR, one row per CDR3 protein. The sample carries approximately 540,000 distinct CDR3 sequences, roughly 13% recorded once. This clonotype was seen a few times. Its matching antigen is unknown. Sequenced input: blood, either unsorted or a sorted T cell fraction (not recorded which). The TCR originated in a male donor with ankylosing spondylitis. The chain recombines TRBV6-1 with TRBJ2-7; D unresolved. This chain's CDR3 is CASSELGYEQYV. The CDR3 coding sequence is TGTGCCAGCAGTGAATTAGGGTACGAGCAGTACGTC.